A single sample gave rise to the 27 T cell receptor beta chains below, sequenced in a study of CD4 and CD8 cells across lung adenocarcinoma regions. TCRdb itself ran the PCR reads through MiXCR, one entry per CDR3 protein. The repertoire has 2,000 to 2,500 distinct CDR3 sequences, 65% to 70% of them found once; the top ten carry about 24%. The sequenced material came from CD4+ T cells from the center of a lung tumor. These receptors all stem from a female donor with lung adenocarcinoma. The CD4 and CD8 labels of this study may be unreliable.

This chain joins TRBV6-1 and TRBJ1-1; 8 bases align to TRBD1. Germline CDR1 MNHNS, CDR2 SASEGT. The CDR3 has 14 residues. With V trimmed by 5 bases and J by 3 bases, 5 bases remained unmatched. The CDR3 nucleotides read TGTGCCAGCAGTCGGGACAGGTCGTACACTGAAGCTTTCTTT. It yields the protein CASSRDRSYTEAFF.

This chain links TRBV11-2 with TRBJ2-6; D perhaps matches TRBD2 (6 bases). This CDR3 region has 16 residues. The germline V gene has CDR1 SGHAT and CDR2 FQNNGV. V gave up 7 bases and J gave up 3 bases, with 16 bases separating them. This CDR3 is CASTPSSGGGANVLTF. The DNA of the CDR3 is TGTGCCAGCACCCCGAGTAGCGGCGGTGGGGCCAACGTCCTGACTTTC.

The J gene is TRBJ2-1, the V gene TRBV25-1; tentative D call: TRBD1 (5 bases). The V and J ends lost 3 bases and 2 bases respectively, with 11 bases between them. The CDR3 has 15 amino acids. From germline, CDR1 is MGHDK and CDR2 SYGVNS. CDR3 sequence (DNA): TGTGCCAGCAGTGAGGCAGGGCAGACCTACAATGAGCAGTTCTTC. This translates into CASSEAGQTYNEQFF. Full variable domain (outside the CDR3, taken from reference TRBV25-1 and TRBJ2-1): EADIYQTPRYLVIGTGKKITLECSQTMGHDKMYWYQQDPGMELHLIHYSYGVNSTEKGDLSSESTVSRIRTEHFPLTLESARPSHTSQYLCASSEAGQTYNEQFFGPGTRLTVL.

The chain combines TRBV7-6 with TRBJ2-1, with D perhaps TRBD2 (6 bases). The germline V gene has CDR1 SGHVS and CDR2 FNYEAQ. The length of the CDR3 is 15 residues. Trimming shortened V by 5 bases and J by 5 bases, and 16 bases separated the two germline ends. The CDR3 is CASSPGGARHNEQFF. DNA of the CDR3: TGTGCCAGCAGCCCCGGCGGGGCCCGGCACAATGAGCAGTTCTTC.

The V and J genes are TRBV7-2 and TRBJ1-1; D unresolved. Germline CDR1 SGHTA, CDR2 FQGNSA. CDR3 size: 13 residues. The V gene lost 0 bases and the J gene lost 1 base, with 3 bases spanning the gap. As DNA, the CDR3 is TGTGCCAGCAGCTTAGCTCCGAACACTGAAGCTTTCTTT. Its protein product is CASSLAPNTEAFF.

This clonotype has just one count. The chain joins TRBV7-3 to TRBJ2-5; D is undetermined. CDR3 length equals 15 residues. Trimming took off 2 bases at V and 4 bases at J, with 14 bases between the two ends. The germline V gene encodes CDR1 SGHTA and CDR2 FQGTGA. The chain's CDR3 is CASSLGGTLGETQYF. CDR3 nucleotide sequence: TGTGCCAGCAGCTTAGGCGGCACTTTAGGAGAGACCCAGTACTTC.

This clonotype was counted only a few times. The V call is TRBV7-2, the J call TRBJ2-1, with 9 bases identical to TRBD1. Gene TRBJ2-7 matches the end of the DNA better, so the J call may be wrong. Germline CDR1 is SGHTA and CDR2 is FQGNSA. CDR3 length: 15 amino acids. CDR3: CASSLSGTGPAEQYF. The CDR3 coding sequence is TGTGCCAGCAGCTTGTCCGGGACAGGGCCGGCCGAGCAGTACTTC.

The chain is built from TRBV7-3 and TRBJ2-5; 13 nucleotides line up with TRBD2. Trimming removed 5 bases from V and 5 bases from J; junction bases left unmatched: 8. CDR1 and CDR2 (germline): SGHTA, FQGTGA. The CDR3 runs to 16 residues. CDR3 sequence (DNA): TGTGCCAGCAGCCAAGGACTAGCGGGAGTGGGCGAGACCCAGTACTTC. Protein: CASSQGLAGVGETQYF.

The V and J genes are TRBV6-1 and TRBJ1-2; D may be TRBD1 (5 bases). Per germline, CDR1 MNHNS and CDR2 SASEGT. V shed 7 bases and J shed 7 bases, with 19 bases lying between them. This CDR3 comprises 14 residues. CDR3 sequence: CASTTTRGAAGYTF. The CDR3 DNA is TGTGCCAGCACGACAACCCGCGGGGCAGCTGGCTACACCTTC.

The chain recombines TRBV7-9 with TRBJ2-1; D possibly corresponds to TRBD2 (6 bases). V gave up 5 bases and J gave up 0 bases, with 11 bases separating them. The germline CDR1 and CDR2 sequences are SEHNR and FQNEAQ (reference sequence). The CDR3 is made up of 15 amino acids. CDR3 loop: CASSRSGSSYNEQFF. The CDR3 nucleotides are TGTGCCAGCAGCCGGTCCGGGAGCTCCTACAATGAGCAGTTCTTC.

In its sample, this clonotype ranks as large (0.1 to 1%). The rearrangement uses TRBV11-2 and TRBJ2-2, with 9 bases lining up with TRBD2. The junction had 5 bases not matched to a gene; V was cut back by 5 bases and J by 4 bases. CDR1 and CDR2 (germline): SGHAT, FQNNGV. The length of the CDR3 is 15 residues. CDR3 DNA sequence: TGTGCCAGCAGCCCCTCGCGGGAGGGCACCGGGGAGCTGTTTTTT. Its translation: CASSPSREGTGELFF.

In regard to this clonotype: At one end, the junction sequence differs from germline, possibly due to a read error. V usage is TRBV11-1 and J usage is TRBJ2-5, with D possibly being TRBD1 (5 bases). Germline V lookup: CDR1 SGHAT, CDR2 FQDESV (reference sequence). This CDR3 region has 13 residues. This CDR3 reads CANSSGILETQYF. Here the CDR3 DNA reads TGTGCCAACAGCTCAGGGATTCTCGAGACCCAGTACTTC.

The chain couples TRBV7-2 to TRBJ2-3; 14 bases map to TRBD2. The CDR3 contains 16 residues. The V gene end was trimmed by 5 bases and the J gene end by 4 bases; junction bases not matched to a gene: 5. CDR1 is SGHTA and CDR2 is FQGNSA in the germline V gene. CDR3 protein: CASSPGLAGVSDTQYF. For the CDR3, the DNA is TGTGCCAGCAGCCCGGGACTAGCGGGGGTATCAGATACGCAGTATTTT.

The chain links TRBV6-5 to TRBJ2-1; a possible D gene is TRBD2 (6 bases). Trimming removed 3 bases at V and 0 bases at J, with 12 bases between. CDR3 length: 16 amino acids. The V gene's germline CDR1 is MNHEY and CDR2 SVGAGI. The DNA of the CDR3 is TGTGCCAGCAGTTATGGGCGGGACCCCTCCTACAATGAGCAGTTCTTC. This gives the protein CASSYGRDPSYNEQFF.

This clonotype showed up just once. The junction departs from the called germline gene at one end, perhaps through a read error. CDR3 nucleotides: TGTGCCAGCAAGTTCGGCAGGAATACAGAGACGCAGTATTTT. It codes for CASKFGRNTETQYF. This sequence joins TRBV6-5 and TRBJ2-3, with unresolved D. CDR1 and CDR2 (germline): MNHEY, SVGAGI. The CDR3 extends over 14 amino acids.

The chain couples TRBV6-1 to TRBJ2-3; no definite D call. The CDR3 has 13 residues. The V end was cut by 4 bases, the J end by 10 bases, with 15 bases between. Germline CDR1 MNHNS, CDR2 SASEGT. Written as DNA, the CDR3 is TGTGCCAGCAGTGCTGTGACATTGGTTGCGCAGTATTTT. Translating gives CASSAVTLVAQYF.

The rearrangement links TRBV11-1 to TRBJ2-5; 8 bases fit TRBD2. The V segment lost 5 bases and the J segment 11 bases; nucleotides outside the gene matches: 7. CDR3 length equals 12 residues. Per germline, CDR1 SGHAT and CDR2 FQDESV (reference sequence). The CDR3 spells CASSPGTREQYF. The CDR3, as DNA: TGTGCCAGCAGCCCCGGGACTAGAGAGCAGTACTTC.

The V gene is TRBV6-1, the J gene TRBJ1-1; D remains ambiguous. The ends were cut back, 7 bases at V and 2 bases at J, with 14 bases in the middle. The germline CDR1 and CDR2 sequences are MNHNS and SASEGT. CDR3 length: 14 residues. Here the CDR3 DNA reads TGTGCCAGCACAATGCATGGAGGCAACACTGAAGCTTTCTTT. It specifies CASTMHGGNTEAFF.

This clonotype came up once. The genes are TRBV5-1 and TRBJ2-7, with 11 bases matching TRBD2. This CDR3 has 16 amino acids. Germline V gene sequence: CDR1 SGHRS, CDR2 YFSETQ. J gave up 6 bases and V 4 bases, and 12 bases lay outside the gene matches. The CDR3 here is CASSGGPLAGGSEQYF. DNA of the CDR3: TGCGCCAGCAGCGGGGGGCCTCTAGCGGGAGGCTCCGAGCAGTACTTC. The full variable domain, rest sourced from reference TRBV5-1 and TRBJ2-7, is KAGVTQTPRYLIKTRGQQVTLSCSPISGHRSVSWYQQTPGQGLQFLFEYFSETQRNKGNFPGRFSGRQFSNSRSEMNVSTLELGDSALYLCASSGGPLAGGSEQYFGPGTRLTVT.

In this sample, this clonotype turned up once. The gene calls are TRBV12-3 or TRBV12-4 and TRBJ1-5, with D possibly TRBD1 on 5 matching bases. The V end was cut by 3 bases, the J end by 9 bases, with 21 bases between. The CDR3 consists of 16 residues. For the CDR3, the DNA is TGTGCCAGCAGTTTTCGGGCAGGGAAGGAAAAGATGCCCCAGCATTTT. Protein product: CASSFRAGKEKMPQHF.

The V and J genes are TRBV7-8 and TRBJ2-1; D unresolved. Deletions cut 1 base from V and 8 bases from J, with 3 bases between. Germline CDR1 is SGHVS and CDR2 is FQNEAQ. There are 11 residues in the CDR3. CDR3 amino acids: CASSLVDEQFF. DNA for the CDR3: TGTGCCAGCAGCTTAGTAGATGAGCAGTTCTTC.

This clonotype was seen only a few times. The genes are TRBV6-1 and TRBJ2-1, with D perhaps matching TRBD2 (5 bases). CDR3 length: 13 amino acids. Trimming removed 6 bases from V and 3 bases from J, with 9 bases in between. Per the germline V gene, CDR1 is MNHNS and CDR2 is SASEGT. The DNA for the CDR3 is TGTGCCAGCAGCGAGGGCGTCTACAATGAGCAGTTCTTC. Translated, it gives CASSEGVYNEQFF.

The chain has TRBV6-1 and TRBJ2-1, with 12 bases fitting TRBD2. Gene TRBJ2-7 matches the end of the DNA better, so the J call may be wrong. The CDR3 length is 15 residues. Germline loops: CDR1 MNHNS, CDR2 SASEGT. In DNA, the CDR3 is TGTGCCAGCAGTGGTCGGACTAGCGGGAAACCCGAGCAGTACTTC. It is translated as CASSGRTSGKPEQYF.

By frequency in the sample, this clonotype is large. The V gene is TRBV6-5, the J gene TRBJ2-7; D perhaps matches TRBD1 (8 bases). Germline assignment: CDR1 MNHEY and CDR2 SVGAGI. V lost 2 bases to trimming and J lost 5 bases, with 16 bases between them. The CDR3 is 15 amino acids. The CDR3 DNA reads as TGTGCCAGCAGTTACGGACAGGGAGGGCCTGACGAGCAGTACTTC. Amino acid sequence: CASSYGQGGPDEQYF.

The chain combines TRBV7-8 with TRBJ2-3, with D unresolved. The germline V gene has CDR1 SGHVS and CDR2 FQNEAQ. The CDR3 runs 15 residues. The germline V and J ends were trimmed by 5 bases and 7 bases, with 19 bases remaining between them. The CDR3 sequence is CASSETSGSLNTQYF. CDR3 DNA sequence: TGTGCCAGCAGCGAAACGTCGGGTTCGCTGAATACGCAGTATTTT.

The chain carries TRBV6-1 and TRBJ2-1; D is unresolved. The CDR3 has 15 residues. Germline V gene data show CDR1 as MNHNS and CDR2 as SASEGT. Deletions cut 7 bases from V and 0 bases from J, with 13 bases between. This CDR3 is CASTPQSGSYNEQFF. Written as DNA, the CDR3 is TGTGCCAGCACTCCACAATCGGGCTCCTACAATGAGCAGTTCTTC.

This rearrangement joins TRBV5-1 to TRBJ2-1; a weak D match, TRBD1 (5 bases). CDR1 and CDR2 from the germline V gene are SGHRS and YFSETQ. Trimming removed 4 bases at V and 7 bases at J, with 18 bases between. This CDR3 region has 15 residues. CDR3 DNA sequence: TGCGCCAGCAGCCCGACAGTGAGACATCAGAATGAGCAGTTCTTC. This gives the protein CASSPTVRHQNEQFF.